The TCR beta chain described here comes from a study of T-cell reconstitution after alpha-beta-depleted transplantation in children. This sample's TCRbeta library carried unique molecular identifier barcodes. TCRdb used MiXCR to reprocess the PCR reads, holding one entry per CDR3 protein. The table shows around 600,000 distinct CDR3 sequences, with over 9.5% occurring only once. Germline V gene lookup returns CDR1 MDHEN and CDR2 SYDVKM. Trimming at V came to 8 bases and at J to 9 bases, leaving 13 bases not matched to a gene. The CDR3 totals 15 residues. This receptor was taken from a human donor who donated a stem cell graft to a child with acute myeloid leukemia. The material was PBMCs from the stem cell graft donor, obtained from the stem cell graft. This chain uses TRBV28 with TRBJ1-6, with TRBD1 matching over 7 bases. The CDR3: CASANLWQGGSPLHF. The CDR3 nucleotides read TGTGCCAGCGCCAACCTGTGGCAGGGGGGTTCACCCCTCCACTTT.